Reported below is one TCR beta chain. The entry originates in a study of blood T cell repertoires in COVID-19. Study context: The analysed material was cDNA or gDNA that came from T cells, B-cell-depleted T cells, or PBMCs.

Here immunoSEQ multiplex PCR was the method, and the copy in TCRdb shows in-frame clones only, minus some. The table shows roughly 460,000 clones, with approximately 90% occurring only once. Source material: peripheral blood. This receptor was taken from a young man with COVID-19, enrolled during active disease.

The CDR3 spells CASSYSLQGSTEAFF. In DNA, the CDR3 is TGTGCCAGCAGTTACTCGTTACAGGGGAGCACTGAAGCTTTCTTT. The chain has TRBV6-6 and TRBJ1-1, with TRBD1 identical over 7 bases. The CDR3 runs 15 residues. The V gene end was trimmed by 0 bases and the J gene end by 4 bases; junction bases not matched to a gene: 5. Per germline, CDR1 MNHNY and CDR2 SVGAGI (reference sequence).